What follows is one T cell receptor beta chain and its context. Its antigen is unknown. Expressed TCRB transcripts got sequenced, as all isolated RNA was reverse transcribed. Sequencing was performed with immunoSEQ multiplex PCR; in TCRdb, only in-frame clones are kept and a portion is missing. The repertoire consists of a few hundred thousand clones, with roughly a tenth occurring once and the leading ten covering 0.6%. These data come from a study of beta chain features in type 1 diabetes. Study results and limitations: The study found moderately but significantly shorter TCRB CDR3s in all four CD4+ subsets of Type 1 diabetes patients. It was among patients, rather than healthy donors, that naive, central memory and Treg TCRB repertoires appeared more similar.

Unmatched junction bases numbered 6, after V lost 6 bases and J lost 5 bases. Per germline, CDR1 MNHNS and CDR2 SASEGT. The CDR3 extends over 13 amino acids. One heparinised draw of blood, averaging about 116 mL, came from each donor. The rearrangement joins TRBV6-1 to TRBJ1-2, with TRBD1 identical over 7 bases. The receptor's source is a man aged 30 to 39 with type 1 diabetes. Sequencing input: central memory CD4+ T cells from blood. CDR3 protein: CASRPTGTYGYTF. The CDR3 nucleotides read TGTGCCAGCAGGCCGACAGGGACATATGGCTACACCTTC.